This T cell receptor beta chain was documented in a study of blood T cell repertoires in COVID-19. The V gene's germline CDR1 is MNHEY and CDR2 SMNVEV (reference sequence). The CDR3 runs to 18 residues. V lost 5 bases and J lost 10; bases outside the gene matches: 19. As originally analysed: Estimation of nucleated cell counts was performed using reference gene primer amplification. Clones were read by immunoSEQ multiplex PCR, and TCRdb kept only the in-frame ones, dropping some. V and J calls and clone size come straight from that table; D and trimming were deduced from the DNA. The sample carries tens of thousands of clones, more than 70% recorded once. In its sample, this clone was seen a few times.

This receptor was obtained from a human donor in a cohort sampled during active COVID-19. The chain joins TRBV27 to TRBJ2-1; 11 bases are a match to TRBD1. Sequenced input: peripheral blood. The DNA of the CDR3 is TGTGCCAGCAGTCCCAGGACAGGGGGCGCATACGGGCACGCCGAGCAGTTCTTC. It encodes CASSPRTGGAYGHAEQFF.